These 28 T cell receptor beta chains originate from one sample sequenced in a study of T cell changes during pregnancy in multiple sclerosis. TCRdb's copy holds only in-frame clones and misses some; the assay was immunoSEQ multiplex PCR. In the table there are approximately 70,000 clones, 91% of which are singletons. The sequencing used peripheral blood, collected in the first trimester of pregnancy. These TCRs come from a female donor with multiple sclerosis, enrolled in a pregnancy study.

The CDR3 nucleotides are TGTGCCAGCAGCTTAGAAGGGGCTCAGCCCCAGCATTTT. Its translation: CASSLEGAQPQHF. The rearrangement links TRBV7-2 to TRBJ1-5; the D gene is possibly TRBD1 (5 bases). Germline V CDR1 and CDR2: SGHTA, FQGNSA. With 1 base removed from V and 6 bases from J, the gap between germline ends came to 7 bases. This CDR3 comprises 13 residues.

This chain links TRBV11-2 with TRBJ2-5; possible D gene TRBD1, 5 bases. There are 13 residues in the CDR3. The V end was cut by 2 bases, the J end by 2 bases, with 6 bases between. Germline V gene lookup returns CDR1 SGHAT and CDR2 FQNNGV. CDR3 in amino acids: CASSLRQQETQYF. The CDR3 nucleotides are TGTGCCAGCAGCTTAAGACAGCAAGAGACCCAGTACTTC.

V and J are TRBV7-3 and TRBJ1-5; D unclear. The CDR3 extends over 13 amino acids. CDR1 is SGHTA and CDR2 is FQGTGA in the germline V gene. V was pared by 1 base and J by 7 bases, with 8 bases between. The CDR3 reads CASSLSSGQPQHF. CDR3 in DNA: TGTGCCAGCAGCTTAAGTTCAGGACAGCCCCAGCATTTT.

This chain links TRBV5-1 with TRBJ2-7, with TRBD1 matching over 8 bases. The germline V gene has CDR1 SGHRS and CDR2 YFSETQ. The CDR3 covers 15 residues. With 0 bases clipped from V and 0 bases from J, the junction kept 2 bases outside the gene matches. The CDR3 protein is CASSLGQGPSYEQYF. CDR3 nucleotide sequence: TGCGCCAGCAGCTTGGGACAGGGGCCCTCCTACGAGCAGTACTTC.

This clone appeared once. The chain joins TRBV19 to TRBJ1-5; 7 nucleotides align to TRBD1. With V trimmed by 5 bases and J by 5 bases, 6 bases remained unmatched. CDR1 LNHDA and CDR2 SQIVND come from the germline V gene (reference sequence). This CDR3 comprises 14 residues. The CDR3 coding sequence is TGTGCCAGTAGTTTTAGGGGGCCGGATCAGCCCCAGCATTTT. Translated, it gives CASSFRGPDQPQHF.

The V gene is TRBV2, the J gene TRBJ2-7, with 8 bases aligning to TRBD1. CDR1 SNHLY and CDR2 FYNNEI come from the germline V gene. J lost 6 bases, V lost 1 base, and 8 bases had no gene match. The CDR3 spans 15 residues. CDR3: CASSEEVAGGSEQYF. The CDR3 DNA sequence: TGTGCCAGCAGTGAAGAGGTGGCAGGGGGCTCCGAGCAGTACTTC.

The chain has TRBV27 and TRBJ2-1; the match to TRBD1 covers 11 bases. This CDR3 comprises 16 residues. Germline CDR1 and CDR2: MNHEY and SMNVEV (reference sequence). The V gene end was trimmed by 8 bases and the J gene end by 5 bases; junction bases not matched to a gene: 11. CDR3 coding DNA: TGTGCCAGCCAGAAGGACAGGGGGCAGGGGAACAATGAGCAGTTCTTC. Translation gives CASQKDRGQGNNEQFF.

In this sample, this clone turned up a few times. The rearrangement joins TRBV27 to TRBJ1-5; a possible D gene is TRBD1 (5 bases). Germline assignment: CDR1 MNHEY and CDR2 SMNVEV (reference sequence). V was trimmed by 1 base and J by 6 bases, leaving 7 bases between them. The CDR3 has 13 residues. The CDR3: CASSLFRGQPQHF. DNA for the CDR3: TGTGCCAGCAGTTTATTTAGGGGTCAGCCCCAGCATTTT.

The chain is built from TRBV30 and TRBJ2-7; D possibly corresponds to TRBD2 (5 bases). V was trimmed by 5 bases and J by 5 bases, leaving 16 bases between them. Germline assignment: CDR1 GTSNPN and CDR2 SVGIG (reference sequence). The CDR3 sequence is 13 residues long. The CDR3 DNA reads TGTGCCTGGGGACGAGGGAGCGTCAACGAGCAGTACTTC. Amino acids: CAWGRGSVNEQYF.

Regarding this clone: Within the sample, other DNA sequences also encode this same CDR3. This chain joins TRBV14 and TRBJ2-5; unclear D gene. The CDR3 has 14 amino acids. The V end lost 1 base, the J end lost 4 bases, and 10 bases lay between the germline ends. From germline, CDR1 is SGHDN and CDR2 FVKESK. This CDR3 reads CASSQGARSETQYF. Here the CDR3 DNA reads TGTGCCAGCAGCCAAGGGGCAAGATCAGAGACCCAGTACTTC.

The chain is built from TRBV30 and TRBJ2-7; 7 bases agree with TRBD1. This CDR3 is 13 amino acids long. The trim removed 0 bases at V and 4 bases at J, leaving 3 bases unmatched. CDR1 and CDR2 from the germline V gene are GTSNPN and SVGIG (reference sequence). CDR3 in DNA: TGTGCCTGGAGTGTACAGGGGCCTTACGAGCAGTACTTC. This codes for CAWSVQGPYEQYF.

V gene TRBV11-2 combines with J gene TRBJ2-3; D possibly corresponds to TRBD2 (6 bases). The length of the CDR3 is 15 residues. Germline V lookup: CDR1 SGHAT, CDR2 FQNNGV. Between the trimmed V and J ends, which lost 2 bases and 6 bases, there was a span of 15 bases. The CDR3 region is CASSLIETSRDTQYF. The CDR3 DNA sequence: TGTGCCAGCAGCTTAATTGAAACTAGCCGCGATACGCAGTATTTT.

This clone has a single count. The chain combines TRBV25-1 with TRBJ1-2; D is perhaps TRBD1 (6 bases). Germline values: CDR1 MGHDK, CDR2 SYGVNS. The CDR3 covers 12 residues. Deletions cut 8 bases from V and 6 bases from J, with 13 bases between. The CDR3 sequence: CASSDRLNGYTF. The CDR3, as DNA: TGTGCCAGCTCTGACAGGCTGAATGGCTACACCTTC.

V gene TRBV6-5 combines with J gene TRBJ2-1; 8 bases are shared with TRBD2. CDR1 and CDR2 from the germline V gene are MNHEY and SVGAGI. The CDR3 runs 15 residues. V was pared by 6 bases and J by 6 bases, with 10 bases of the junction left unmatched. DNA of the CDR3: TGTGCCAGCAGGCTAACTAGCGGCCCTTTCAATGAGCAGTTCTTC. Residues: CASRLTSGPFNEQFF.

DNA of the CDR3: TGTGCCAGCAGCCTCCAGGGCGCAGGGGGGCCCCAGCATTTT. Its protein product is CASSLQGAGGPQHF. This sequence joins TRBV5-6 and TRBJ1-5; 7 nucleotides match TRBD1. Trimming removed 4 bases from V and 9 bases from J; junction bases left unmatched: 10. There are 14 residues in the CDR3. Germline loops: CDR1 SGHDT, CDR2 YYEEEE.

The gene calls are TRBV15 and TRBJ2-1; 7 bases are a match to TRBD1. The CDR3 spans 15 residues. Trimming removed 3 bases from V and 4 bases from J; junction bases left unmatched: 6. Germline-derived CDR1 and CDR2 are LNHNV and YYDKDF (reference sequence). CDR3 nucleotide sequence: TGTGCCACCAGCAGGGACGGGACAGATTACAATGAGCAGTTCTTC. Protein sequence: CATSRDGTDYNEQFF.

The J gene is TRBJ1-3, the V gene TRBV7-2, with a weak D call TRBD1 (5 bases). The V and J ends lost 5 bases and 0 bases respectively, with 11 bases between them. CDR1 is SGHTA, CDR2 FQGNSA, per germline. This CDR3 region has 15 residues. DNA for the CDR3: TGTGCCAGCAGCCGAGACAGACCCTCTGGAAACACCATATATTTT. It is translated as CASSRDRPSGNTIYF.

The chain combines TRBV10-1 with TRBJ2-7; TRBD2 might be the D (6 bases). V lost 4 bases and J 3 bases, leaving 13 bases between the germline ends. The CDR3 length is 14 residues. Germline V gene sequence: CDR1 WNHNN, CDR2 SYGVQD (reference sequence). CDR3 loop: CASSVEDYYYEQYF. The DNA for the CDR3 is TGCGCCAGCAGTGTAGAGGACTACTACTACGAGCAGTACTTC.

The V and J genes are TRBV6-1 and TRBJ2-4, with D perhaps matching TRBD2 (7 bases). The CDR3 has 16 residues. Germline V gene sequence: CDR1 MNHNS, CDR2 SASEGT. V was clipped by 5 bases and J by 1 base, with 15 bases between them. The CDR3 coding sequence is TGTGCCAGCAGTAAAGGGGAGGGGGGGGCCAAAAACATTCAGTACTTC. This codes for CASSKGEGGAKNIQYF.

The chain uses TRBV29-1 and TRBJ1-3; TRBD1 is a possible D gene (5 bases). The CDR3 length is 14 residues. V lost 7 bases, J lost 0 bases, and 13 bases lay in between. Germline V lookup: CDR1 SQVTM, CDR2 ANQGSEA. DNA of the CDR3: TGCAGCGCTGGGGGGGGTTCCTCTGGAAACACCATATATTTT. Protein sequence: CSAGGGSSGNTIYF.

CDR3 in amino acids: CTSSQDSRGGAEAFF. The DNA for the CDR3 is TGCACCAGCAGCCAAGATAGTCGTGGGGGGGCTGAAGCTTTCTTT. The chain couples TRBV1 to TRBJ1-1. TRBV1 is a pseudogene segment. This CDR3 has 15 amino acids.

The V and J genes are TRBV27 and TRBJ1-5; D gene unclear. The CDR3 is made up of 14 amino acids. Germline lookup yields CDR1 MNHEY and CDR2 SMNVEV (reference sequence). The V gene lost 4 bases and the J gene lost 2 bases, with 9 bases spanning the gap. The CDR3 here is CASSSGLGNQPQHF. The DNA for the CDR3 is TGTGCCAGCAGTTCGGGGTTAGGCAATCAGCCCCAGCATTTT.

This chain links TRBV9 with TRBJ2-3; D ambiguous. This CDR3 has 15 residues. Trimming pared 0 bases from V and 6 bases from J, leaving 14 bases between. CDR1 is SGDLS, CDR2 YYNGEE, per germline. CDR3 sequence: CASSVVPSSRDTQYF. The CDR3 region has the DNA TGTGCCAGCAGCGTAGTCCCCTCTTCGAGGGATACGCAGTATTTT.

J is TRBJ2-1 and V is TRBV10-2, with 7 bases matching TRBD1. The V gene end was trimmed by 6 bases and the J gene end by 14 bases; junction bases not matched to a gene: 13. CDR3 size: 13 residues. Germline lookup yields CDR1 WSHSY and CDR2 SAAADI. CDR3: CASRETGVEVKFF. The CDR3 nucleotides are TGCGCCAGCAGAGAAACAGGGGTAGAAGTAAAGTTCTTC.

The V and J genes are TRBV18 and TRBJ2-5; tentative D call: TRBD1 (6 bases). This CDR3 has 14 residues. Germline CDR1 and CDR2: KGHSH and LQKENI. V shed 2 bases and J shed 3 bases, with 10 bases lying between them. CDR3 bases: TGTGCCAGCTCACCAAATAGACAGGAAGAGACCCAGTACTTC. It translates to CASSPNRQEETQYF.

The V call is TRBV5-4, the J call TRBJ2-5; 9 bases line up with TRBD1. The CDR3 runs to 14 residues. Losses at the gene ends were 4 bases for V and 5 bases for J; bases not matched to a gene: 6. Per the germline V gene, CDR1 is SGHNT and CDR2 is YYREEE (reference sequence). CDR3 in amino acids: CASSPTGGAETQYF. CDR3 nucleotide sequence: TGTGCCAGCAGCCCCACAGGGGGCGCGGAGACCCAGTACTTC.

The J gene is TRBJ2-5, the V gene TRBV28; TRBD1 matches 7 bases. Unmatched junction bases numbered 14, after V lost 2 bases and J lost 2 bases. Germline CDR1 and CDR2: MDHEN and SYDVKM. The CDR3 spans 18 residues. The CDR3 loop is CASSLSDGGQPVQETQYF. The CDR3 DNA is TGTGCCAGCAGTTTAAGCGATGGGGGACAGCCCGTTCAAGAGACCCAGTACTTC.

This chain joins TRBV7-8 and TRBJ2-2; TRBD1 matches at 10 bases. J gave up 6 bases and V 4 bases, and 2 bases lay outside the gene matches. The germline V gene encodes CDR1 SGHVS and CDR2 FQNEAQ. The CDR3 spans 14 residues. CDR3 coding DNA: TGTGCCAGCAGCTCAGGACAGGGGGCCGGGGAGCTGTTTTTT. It translates to CASSSGQGAGELFF. The full variable domain, rest sourced from reference TRBV7-8 and TRBJ2-2, is GAGVSQSPRYKVAKRGQDVALRCDPISGHVSLFWYQQALGQGPEFLTYFQNEAQLDKSGLPSDRFFAERPEGSVSTLKIQRTQQEDSAVYLCASSSGQGAGELFFGEGSRLTVL.